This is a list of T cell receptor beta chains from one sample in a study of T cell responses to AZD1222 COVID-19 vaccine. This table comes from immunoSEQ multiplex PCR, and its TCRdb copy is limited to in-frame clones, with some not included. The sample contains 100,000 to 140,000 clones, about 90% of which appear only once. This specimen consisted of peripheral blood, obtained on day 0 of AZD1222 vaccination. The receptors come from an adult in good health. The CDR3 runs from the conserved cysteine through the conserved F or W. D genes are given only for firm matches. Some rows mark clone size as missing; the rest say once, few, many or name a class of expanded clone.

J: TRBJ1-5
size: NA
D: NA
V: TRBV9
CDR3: CASSVGGLGQPQHF
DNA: TGTGCCAGCAGCGTAGGGGGGCTCGGTCAGCCCCAGCATTTT

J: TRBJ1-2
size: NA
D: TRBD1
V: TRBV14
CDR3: CASSPPGTGGLLYGYTF
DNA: TGTGCCAGCAGCCCGCCCGGGACAGGGGGTTTGTTATATGGCTACACCTTC

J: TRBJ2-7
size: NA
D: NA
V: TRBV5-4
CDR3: CASSLAEAGSYEQYF
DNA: TGTGCCAGCAGCTTGGCCGAAGCTGGTAGCTACGAGCAGTACTTC

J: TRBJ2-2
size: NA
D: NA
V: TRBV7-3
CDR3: CASSSLSAGELFF
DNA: TGTGCCAGCAGTTCCCTCAGCGCCGGGGAGCTGTTTTTT

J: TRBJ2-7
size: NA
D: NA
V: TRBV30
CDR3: CAWRQSSYEQYF
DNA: TGTGCCTGGAGACAGAGCTCCTACGAGCAGTACTTC

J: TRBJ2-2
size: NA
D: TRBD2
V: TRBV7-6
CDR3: CASSLLPGGSGRDTGELFF
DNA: TGTGCCAGCAGCCTCCTACCGGGGGGGAGCGGGAGGGACACCGGGGAGCTGTTTTTT

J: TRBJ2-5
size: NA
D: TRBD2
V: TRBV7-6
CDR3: CASSSPGLAGPRETQYF
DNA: TGTGCCAGCAGCTCCCCGGGACTAGCGGGGCCGCGGGAGACCCAGTACTTC

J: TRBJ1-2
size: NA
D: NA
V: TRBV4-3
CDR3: CASSQVWGPTLGHYGYTF
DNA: TGCGCCAGCAGCCAAGTATGGGGACCCACTTTAGGGCACTATGGCTACACCTTC

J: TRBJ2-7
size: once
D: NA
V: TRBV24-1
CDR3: CATSDSGTNYEQYF
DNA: TGTGCCACCAGTGATTCCGGGACCAACTACGAGCAGTACTTC

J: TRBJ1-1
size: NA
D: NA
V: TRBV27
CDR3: CASSSSRDPLRAFF
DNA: TGTGCCAGCAGTTCGAGCCGGGACCCTCTGAGAGCTTTCTTT

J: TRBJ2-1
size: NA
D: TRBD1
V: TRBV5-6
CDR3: CASSLGTGNNEQFF
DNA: TGTGCCAGCAGCTTGGGGACAGGAAACAATGAGCAGTTCTTC

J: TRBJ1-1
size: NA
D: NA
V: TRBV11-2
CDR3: CASSRDGNTEAFF
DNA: TGTGCCAGCTCCCGGGACGGGAACACTGAAGCTTTCTTT

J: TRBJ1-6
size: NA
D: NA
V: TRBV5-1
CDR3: CASSPGDQLTYHSPLHF
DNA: TGCGCCAGCAGCCCAGGGGACCAGTTAACCTACCATTCACCCCTCCACTTT

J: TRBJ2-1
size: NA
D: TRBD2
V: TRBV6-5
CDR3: CASSDSSGDYNEQFF
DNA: TGTGCCAGCAGTGACTCTAGCGGGGACTACAATGAGCAGTTCTTC

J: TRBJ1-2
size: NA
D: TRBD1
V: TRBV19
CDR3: CASSDPGQGNYGYTF
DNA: TGTGCCAGTAGTGACCCGGGACAGGGAAACTATGGCTACACCTTC

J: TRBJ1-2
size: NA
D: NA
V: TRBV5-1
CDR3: CASSSYGGRNYGYTF
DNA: TGCGCCAGCAGCTCCTATGGAGGGAGAAACTATGGCTACACCTTC

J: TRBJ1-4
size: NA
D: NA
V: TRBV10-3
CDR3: CAIMRDFNEKLFF
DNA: TGTGCCATCATGCGGGACTTTAATGAAAAACTGTTTTTT

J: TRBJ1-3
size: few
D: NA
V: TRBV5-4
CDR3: CASSLARGNTIYF
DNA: TGTGCCAGCAGCTTAGCCAGGGGAAACACCATATATTTT

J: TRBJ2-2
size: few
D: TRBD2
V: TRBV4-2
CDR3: CASSQAGLAGNTGELFF
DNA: TGTGCCAGCAGCCAGGCAGGACTAGCGGGGAACACCGGGGAGCTGTTTTTT

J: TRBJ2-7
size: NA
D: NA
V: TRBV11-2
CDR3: CASSPIRAGSTYEQYF
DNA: TGTGCCAGCAGCCCCATTAGAGCGGGTTCTACCTACGAGCAGTACTTC

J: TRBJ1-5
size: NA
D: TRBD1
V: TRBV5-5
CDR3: CASSPLDRVSNQPQHF
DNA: TGTGCCAGCAGCCCCTTAGACAGGGTTAGCAATCAGCCCCAGCATTTT

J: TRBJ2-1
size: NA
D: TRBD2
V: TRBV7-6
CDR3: CASSSSGVNYNEQFF
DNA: TGTGCCAGCAGCTCTAGCGGGGTGAACTACAATGAGCAGTTCTTC

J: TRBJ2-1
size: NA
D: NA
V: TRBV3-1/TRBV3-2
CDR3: CASSHQGGEQFF
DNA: TGTGCCAGCAGCCACCAAGGGGGTGAGCAGTTCTTC

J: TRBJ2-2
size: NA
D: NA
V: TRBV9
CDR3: CASSRTGANTGELFF
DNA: TGTGCCAGCTCCCGGACGGGGGCGAACACCGGGGAGCTGTTTTTT

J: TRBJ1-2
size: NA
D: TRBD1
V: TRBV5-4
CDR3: CASSLGQGEYGYTF
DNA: TGTGCCAGCAGCTTGGGACAGGGGGAGTATGGCTACACCTTC

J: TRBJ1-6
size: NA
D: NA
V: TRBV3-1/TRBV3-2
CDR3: CASSPQEWGVVYNSPLHF
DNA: TGTGCCAGCAGCCCGCAAGAGTGGGGGGTAGTCTATAATTCACCCCTCCACTTT

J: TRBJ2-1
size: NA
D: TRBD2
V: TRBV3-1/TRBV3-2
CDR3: CASSQAGTSINEQFF
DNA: TGTGCCAGCAGCCAAGCCGGGACTAGCATCAATGAGCAGTTCTTC

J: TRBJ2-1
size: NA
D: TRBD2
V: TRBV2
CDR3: CASSALSGVYNEQFF
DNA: TGTGCCAGCAGTGCCTTAAGCGGGGTTTACAATGAGCAGTTCTTC

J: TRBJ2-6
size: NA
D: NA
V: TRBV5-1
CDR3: CASSPGLTSSSGANVLTF
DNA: TGCGCCAGCAGCCCCGGACTGACCTCCTCCTCTGGGGCCAACGTCCTGACTTTC

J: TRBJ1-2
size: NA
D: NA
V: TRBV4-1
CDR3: CASSQSQKAPHNGYTF
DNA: TGCGCCAGCAGCCAATCGCAGAAGGCTCCTCATAATGGCTACACCTTC

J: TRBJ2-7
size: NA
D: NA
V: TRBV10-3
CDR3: CAISEPIHEQYF
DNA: TGTGCCATCAGTGAACCCATCCACGAGCAGTACTTC

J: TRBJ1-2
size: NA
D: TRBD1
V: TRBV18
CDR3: CASSPGQGDYGYTF
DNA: TGTGCCAGCTCACCGGGACAGGGAGACTATGGCTACACCTTC

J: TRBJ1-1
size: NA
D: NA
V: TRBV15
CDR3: CATSRDTTNTEAFF
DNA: TGTGCCACCAGCAGAGACACGACGAACACTGAAGCTTTCTTT

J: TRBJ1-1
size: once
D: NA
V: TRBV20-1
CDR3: CSAARGPKAFF
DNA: TGCAGTGCTGCCCGAGGGCCTAAAGCTTTCTTT

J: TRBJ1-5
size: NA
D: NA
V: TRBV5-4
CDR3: CASSYGTGSNQPQHF
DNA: TGTGCCAGCAGCTACGGGACGGGTAGCAATCAGCCCCAGCATTTT

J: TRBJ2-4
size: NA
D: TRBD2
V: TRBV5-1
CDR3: CASSYGRRAELGKNIQYF
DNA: TGCGCCAGCAGCTACGGGAGGAGGGCCGAGTTGGGCAAAAACATTCAGTACTTC

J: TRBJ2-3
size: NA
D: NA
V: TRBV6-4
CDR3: CASSDHLTRGMADTQYF
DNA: TGTGCCAGCAGTGACCACCTAACCAGGGGCATGGCAGATACGCAGTATTTT

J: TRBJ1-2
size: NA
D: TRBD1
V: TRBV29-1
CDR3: CSVDSTGENYGYTF
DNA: TGCAGCGTTGATTCAACAGGGGAGAACTATGGCTACACCTTC

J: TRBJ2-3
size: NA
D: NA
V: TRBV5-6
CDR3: CASSSTPAGVRHTQYF
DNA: TGTGCCAGCAGCTCGACGCCTGCCGGCGTACGTCATACGCAGTATTTT

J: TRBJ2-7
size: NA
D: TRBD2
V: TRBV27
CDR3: CASSSRLAVPYEQYF
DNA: TGTGCCAGCAGTTCACGACTAGCGGTCCCCTACGAGCAGTACTTC

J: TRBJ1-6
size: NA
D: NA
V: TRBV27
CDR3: CASSPTGNSPLHF
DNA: TGTGCCAGCAGTCCGACCGGGAATTCACCCCTCCACTTT

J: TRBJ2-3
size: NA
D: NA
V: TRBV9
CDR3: CASSLQVGRDTQYF
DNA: TGTGCCAGCAGCTTACAGGTGGGCCGGGATACGCAGTATTTT

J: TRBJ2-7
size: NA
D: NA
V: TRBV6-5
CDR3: CASSKGPTYEQYF
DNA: TGTGCCAGCAGTAAGGGACCGACCTACGAGCAGTACTTC

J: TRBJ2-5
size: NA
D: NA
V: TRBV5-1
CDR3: CASSPLGVPQETQYF
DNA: TGCGCCAGCTCTCCCCTAGGGGTTCCCCAAGAGACCCAGTACTTC

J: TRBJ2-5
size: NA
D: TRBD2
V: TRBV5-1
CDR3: CASSLGLAAGQETQYF
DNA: TGCGCCAGCAGCTTGGGACTAGCGGCTGGACAAGAGACCCAGTACTTC

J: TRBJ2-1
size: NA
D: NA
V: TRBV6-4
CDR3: CASSPHQDSYNEQFF
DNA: TGTGCCAGCAGTCCTCACCAGGACTCCTACAATGAGCAGTTCTTC

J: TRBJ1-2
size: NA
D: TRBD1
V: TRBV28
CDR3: CASSLPGQPAGGYTF
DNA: TGTGCCAGCAGCCTTCCGGGACAGCCGGCGGGAGGCTACACCTTC

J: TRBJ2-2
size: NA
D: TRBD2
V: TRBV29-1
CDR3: CSVESRNSGIVGELFF
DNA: TGCAGCGTTGAAAGTAGAAATAGCGGGATCGTCGGGGAGCTGTTTTTT

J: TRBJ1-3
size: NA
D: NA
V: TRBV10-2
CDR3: CASSEKGLTGNTIYF
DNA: TGCGCCAGCAGTGAGAAGGGCCTTACTGGAAACACCATATATTTT

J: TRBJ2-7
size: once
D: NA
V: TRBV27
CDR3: CASSLSPGSYEQYF
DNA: TGTGCCAGCAGTTTATCCCCAGGCTCCTACGAGCAGTACTTC

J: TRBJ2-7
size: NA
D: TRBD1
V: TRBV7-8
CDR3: CASSFRTGLDEQYF
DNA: TGTGCCAGCAGCTTCCGGACAGGTCTAGACGAGCAGTACTTC

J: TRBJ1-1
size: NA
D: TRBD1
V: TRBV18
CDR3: CASSPIPTGVTEAFF
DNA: TGTGCCAGCTCACCAATCCCGACAGGGGTCACTGAAGCTTTCTTT

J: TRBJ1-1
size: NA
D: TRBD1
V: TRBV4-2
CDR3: CASSDGQAILPEAFF
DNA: TGTGCCAGCAGTGACGGACAGGCCATCTTACCTGAAGCTTTCTTT

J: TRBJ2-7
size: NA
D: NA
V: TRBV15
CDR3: CATSRAGGGFSYEQYF
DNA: TGTGCCACCAGCAGAGCTGGGGGAGGTTTTTCCTACGAGCAGTACTTC

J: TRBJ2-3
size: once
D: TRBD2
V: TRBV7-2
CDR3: CASKWTSGTGDTQYF
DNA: TGTGCCAGCAAATGGACTAGCGGGACTGGAGATACGCAGTATTTT

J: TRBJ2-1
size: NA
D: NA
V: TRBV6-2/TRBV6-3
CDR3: CASSLLAGSYNEQFF
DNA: TGTGCCAGCAGCCTCCTCGCGGGGTCCTACAATGAGCAGTTCTTC

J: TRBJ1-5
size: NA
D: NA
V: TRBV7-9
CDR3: CASSLDGGARNQPQHF
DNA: TGTGCCAGCAGCTTAGATGGGGGGGCCCGCAATCAGCCCCAGCATTTT

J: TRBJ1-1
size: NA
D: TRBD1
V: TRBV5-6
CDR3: CASSRGTGDTEAFF
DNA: TGTGCCAGCAGCCGTGGGACAGGGGACACTGAAGCTTTCTTT

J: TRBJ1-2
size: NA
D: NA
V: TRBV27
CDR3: CASSLGGAGGYTF
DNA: TGTGCCAGCAGTTTGGGGGGGGCTGGTGGCTACACCTTC

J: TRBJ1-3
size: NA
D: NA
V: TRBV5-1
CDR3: CASSSRGSGNTIYF
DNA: TGCGCCAGCAGCTCCCGCGGCTCTGGAAACACCATATATTTT